The TCR beta chain described here comes from a study of T cell responses to AZD1222 COVID-19 vaccine. Looking at the study overall: Second-dose groups at about 4 or about 12 weeks were pooled.

The CDR3 extends over 13 amino acids. Germline loops: CDR1 LGHNA, CDR2 YSLEER. Trimming took 0 bases from V and 9 from J, leaving 9 bases between them. Profiling relied on immunoSEQ multiplex PCR, and the TCRdb table lists in-frame clones only, not all of them. The table has 95,000 to 150,000 clones, 92% seen once. The clonotype originates from an adult in good health. The rearrangement joins TRBV4-3 to TRBJ2-1; D gene ambiguous. Sample: peripheral blood, taken on day 0 of AZD1222 vaccination. CDR3 amino acids: CASSQESFGEQFF. CDR3 coding DNA: TGCGCCAGCAGCCAAGAATCGTTTGGTGAGCAGTTCTTC.